This entry features one TCR beta chain sequence. Its antigen is unknown. Germline and junction disagree at one end, which may indicate a read error. The data derive from a study of T cell repertoires in cytomegalovirus infection. TCRdb independently ran MiXCR on the reads; one entry per CDR3 protein. The sample records around 800,000 distinct CDR3 sequences, approximately 32% being singletons. Sequencing used cultured CD8+ T cells from PBMCs, obtained from culture after CMV antigen stimulation. The receptor comes from a human donor in good health (CMV status not recorded). Some clones in this sample may be carry-over from other donors' samples.

The chain's CDR3 is CSAEGESIYEHYF. The CDR3 nucleotides read TGCAGTGCCGAGGGGGAATCGATCTACGAGCATTACTTC. This chain joins TRBV20-1 and TRBJ2-7; D may be TRBD1 (6 bases). The CDR3 spans 13 residues. CDR1 and CDR2 from the germline V gene are DFQATT and SNEGSKA (reference sequence).